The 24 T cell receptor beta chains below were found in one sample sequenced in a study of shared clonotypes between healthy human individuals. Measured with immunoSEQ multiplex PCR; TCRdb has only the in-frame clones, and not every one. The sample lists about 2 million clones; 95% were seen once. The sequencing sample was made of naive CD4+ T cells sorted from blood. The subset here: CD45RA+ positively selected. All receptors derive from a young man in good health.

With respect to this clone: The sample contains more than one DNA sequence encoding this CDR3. CDR3 region: CASSADRGFTDTQYF. DNA of the CDR3: TGTGCCAGCAGCGCAGACAGGGGATTCACAGATACGCAGTATTTT. The chain has TRBV2 and TRBJ2-3; 8 nucleotides agree with TRBD1. The CDR3 has 15 amino acids. V lost 6 bases to trimming and J lost 2 bases; unmatched junction nucleotides: 7. Germline CDR1 reads SNHLY; CDR2 reads FYNNEI.

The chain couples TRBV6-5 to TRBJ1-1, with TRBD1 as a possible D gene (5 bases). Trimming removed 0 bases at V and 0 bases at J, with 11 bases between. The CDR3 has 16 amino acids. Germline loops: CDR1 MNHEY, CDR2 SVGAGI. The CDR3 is CASSYSAGLLNTEAFF. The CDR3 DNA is TGTGCCAGCAGTTACTCGGCAGGGCTCCTGAACACTGAAGCTTTCTTT.

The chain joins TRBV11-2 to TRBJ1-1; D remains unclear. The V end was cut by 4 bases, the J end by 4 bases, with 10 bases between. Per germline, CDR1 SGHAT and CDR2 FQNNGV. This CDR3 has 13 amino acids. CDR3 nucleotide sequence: TGTGCCAGCAGCTGGGAAGGGCTCACTGAAGCTTTCTTT. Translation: CASSWEGLTEAFF.

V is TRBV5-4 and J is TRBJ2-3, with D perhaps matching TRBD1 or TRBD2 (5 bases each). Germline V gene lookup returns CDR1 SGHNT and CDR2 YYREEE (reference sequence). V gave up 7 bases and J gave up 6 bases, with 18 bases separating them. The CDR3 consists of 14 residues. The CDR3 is CASRQGSERDTQYF. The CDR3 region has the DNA TGTGCCAGCCGTCAGGGTAGCGAAAGGGATACGCAGTATTTT.

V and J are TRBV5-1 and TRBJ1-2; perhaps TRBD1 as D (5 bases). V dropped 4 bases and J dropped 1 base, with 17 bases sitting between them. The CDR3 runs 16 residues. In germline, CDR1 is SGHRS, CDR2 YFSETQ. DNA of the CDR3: TGCGCCAGCAGCGCAGGGTGGTTAAGCTTTAACTATGGCTACACCTTC. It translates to CASSAGWLSFNYGYTF. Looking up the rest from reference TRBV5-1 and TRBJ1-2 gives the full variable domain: KAGVTQTPRYLIKTRGQQVTLSCSPISGHRSVSWYQQTPGQGLQFLFEYFSETQRNKGNFPGRFSGRQFSNSRSEMNVSTLELGDSALYLCASSAGWLSFNYGYTFGSGTRLTVV.

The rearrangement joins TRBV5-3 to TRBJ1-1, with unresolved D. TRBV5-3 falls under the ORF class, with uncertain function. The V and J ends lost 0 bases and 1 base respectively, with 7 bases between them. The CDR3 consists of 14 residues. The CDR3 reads CARSLDGRNTEAFF. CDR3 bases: TGTGCCAGAAGCTTGGATGGAAGGAACACTGAAGCTTTCTTT.

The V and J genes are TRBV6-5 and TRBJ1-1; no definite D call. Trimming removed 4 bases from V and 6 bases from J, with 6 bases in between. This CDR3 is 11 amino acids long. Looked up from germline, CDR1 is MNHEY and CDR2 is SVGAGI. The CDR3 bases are TGTGCCAGCAGTTTTCGGTCTGAAGCTTTCTTT. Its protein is CASSFRSEAFF.

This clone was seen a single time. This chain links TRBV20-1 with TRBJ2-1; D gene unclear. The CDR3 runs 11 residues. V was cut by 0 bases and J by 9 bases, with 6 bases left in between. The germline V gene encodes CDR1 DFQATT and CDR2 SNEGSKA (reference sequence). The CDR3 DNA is TGCAGTGCTAGAGATAGCCGTGAGCAGTTCTTC. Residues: CSARDSREQFF.

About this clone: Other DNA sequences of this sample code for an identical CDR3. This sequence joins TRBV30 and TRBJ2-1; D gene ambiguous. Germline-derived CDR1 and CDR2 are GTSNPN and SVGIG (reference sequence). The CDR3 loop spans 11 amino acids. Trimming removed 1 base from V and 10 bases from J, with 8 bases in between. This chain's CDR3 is CAWSGLGEQFF. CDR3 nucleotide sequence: TGTGCCTGGAGTGGTTTGGGCGAGCAGTTCTTC.

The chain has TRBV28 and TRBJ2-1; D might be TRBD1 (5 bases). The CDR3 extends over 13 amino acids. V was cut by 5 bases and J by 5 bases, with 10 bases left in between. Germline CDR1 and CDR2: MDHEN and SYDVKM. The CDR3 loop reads CASSMTVHNEQFF. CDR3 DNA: TGTGCCAGCAGTATGACAGTCCACAATGAGCAGTTCTTC.

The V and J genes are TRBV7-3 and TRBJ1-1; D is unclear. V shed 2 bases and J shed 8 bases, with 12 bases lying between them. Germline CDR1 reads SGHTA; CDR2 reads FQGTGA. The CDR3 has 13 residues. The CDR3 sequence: CASSLGLGEEAFF. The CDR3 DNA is TGTGCCAGCAGCTTAGGGTTAGGCGAAGAAGCTTTCTTT. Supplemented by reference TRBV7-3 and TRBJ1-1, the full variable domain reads GAGVSQTPSNKVTEKGKYVELRCDPISGHTALYWYRQSLGQGPEFLIYFQGTGAADDSGLPNDRFFAVRPEGSVSTLKIQRTERGDSAVYLCASSLGLGEEAFFGQGTRLTVV.

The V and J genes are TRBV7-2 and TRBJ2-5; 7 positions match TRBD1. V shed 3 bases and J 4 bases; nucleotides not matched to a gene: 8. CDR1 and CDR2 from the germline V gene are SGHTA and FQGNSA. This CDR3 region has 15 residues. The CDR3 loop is CASSFHQGVGETQYF. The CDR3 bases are TGTGCCAGCAGCTTTCATCAGGGGGTCGGAGAGACCCAGTACTTC.

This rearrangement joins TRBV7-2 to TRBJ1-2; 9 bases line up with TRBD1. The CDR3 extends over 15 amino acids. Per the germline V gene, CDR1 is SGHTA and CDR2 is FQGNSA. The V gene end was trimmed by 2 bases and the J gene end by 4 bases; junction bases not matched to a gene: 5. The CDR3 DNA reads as TGTGCCAGCAGCTTAACGACAGGGGGGTCCTATGGCTACACCTTC. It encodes CASSLTTGGSYGYTF. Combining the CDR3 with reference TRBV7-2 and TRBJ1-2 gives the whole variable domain GAGVSQSPSNKVTEKGKDVELRCDPISGHTALYWYRQSLGQGLEFLIYFQGNSAPDKSGLPSDRFSAERTGGSVSTLTIQRTQQEDSAVYLCASSLTTGGSYGYTFGSGTRLTVV.

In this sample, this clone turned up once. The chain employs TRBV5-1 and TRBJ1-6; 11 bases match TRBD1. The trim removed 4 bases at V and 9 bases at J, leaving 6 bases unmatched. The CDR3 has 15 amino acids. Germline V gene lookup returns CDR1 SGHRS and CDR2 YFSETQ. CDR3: CASSLGTGGGSPLHF. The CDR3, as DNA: TGCGCCAGCAGCCTGGGGACAGGGGGAGGTTCACCCCTCCACTTT.

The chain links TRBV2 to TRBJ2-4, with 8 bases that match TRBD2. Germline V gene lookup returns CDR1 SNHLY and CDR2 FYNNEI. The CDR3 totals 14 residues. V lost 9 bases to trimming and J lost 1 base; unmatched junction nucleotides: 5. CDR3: CASRASGAKNIQYF. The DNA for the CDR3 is TGTGCCAGTAGGGCTAGCGGGGCCAAAAACATTCAGTACTTC. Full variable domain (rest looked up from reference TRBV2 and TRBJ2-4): EPEVTQTPSHQVTQMGQEVILRCVPISNHLYFYWYRQILGQKVEFLVSFYNNEISEKSEIFDDQFSVERPDGSNFTLKIRSTKLEDSAMYFCASRASGAKNIQYFGAGTRLSVL.

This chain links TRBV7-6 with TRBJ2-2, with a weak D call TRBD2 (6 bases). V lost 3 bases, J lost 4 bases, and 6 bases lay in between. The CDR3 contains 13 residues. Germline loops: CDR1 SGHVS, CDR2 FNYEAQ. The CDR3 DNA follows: TGTGCCAGCAGCTTCGGGGGCACCGGGGAGCTGTTTTTT. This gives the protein CASSFGGTGELFF.

CDR3 region: CASSYGFGGPTEQYF. Written as DNA, the CDR3 is TGTGCCAGCAGTTACGGGTTCGGCGGTCCAACGGAGCAGTACTTC. The chain is built from TRBV6-5 and TRBJ2-7; no firm D call. Germline V gene sequence: CDR1 MNHEY, CDR2 SVGAGI. This CDR3 comprises 15 residues. The V end was cut by 2 bases, the J end by 7 bases, with 18 bases between.

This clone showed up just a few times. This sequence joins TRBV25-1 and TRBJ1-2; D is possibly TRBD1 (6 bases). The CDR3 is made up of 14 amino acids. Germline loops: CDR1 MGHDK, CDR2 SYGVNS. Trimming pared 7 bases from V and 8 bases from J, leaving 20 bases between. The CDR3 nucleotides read TGTGCCAGCACGGACAGTTATACCTTCCGCGGCTACACCTTC. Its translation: CASTDSYTFRGYTF.

CDR3 nucleotides: TGCGCCAGCAGTCTGGACAGGGGATACGAGCAGTACTTC. This codes for CASSLDRGYEQYF. This rearrangement joins TRBV4-3 to TRBJ2-7; the match to TRBD1 covers 9 bases. CDR1 is LGHNA and CDR2 is YSLEER in the germline V gene. This CDR3 comprises 13 residues. V lost 6 bases, J lost 4 bases, and 4 bases stayed unmatched.

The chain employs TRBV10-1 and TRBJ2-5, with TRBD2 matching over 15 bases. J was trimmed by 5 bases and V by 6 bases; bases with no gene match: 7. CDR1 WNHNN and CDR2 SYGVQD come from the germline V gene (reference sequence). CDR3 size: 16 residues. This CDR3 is CASSRTSGGALETQYF. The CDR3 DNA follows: TGCGCCAGCAGCCGGACTAGCGGGGGGGCATTGGAGACCCAGTACTTC.

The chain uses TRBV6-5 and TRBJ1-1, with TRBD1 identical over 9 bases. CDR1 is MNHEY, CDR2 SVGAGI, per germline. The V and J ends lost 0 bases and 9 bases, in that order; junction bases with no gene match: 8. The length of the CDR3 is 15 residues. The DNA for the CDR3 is TGTGCCAGCAGTTACTCGACAGGGGGGCGGATAAAAGCTTTCTTT. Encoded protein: CASSYSTGGRIKAFF.

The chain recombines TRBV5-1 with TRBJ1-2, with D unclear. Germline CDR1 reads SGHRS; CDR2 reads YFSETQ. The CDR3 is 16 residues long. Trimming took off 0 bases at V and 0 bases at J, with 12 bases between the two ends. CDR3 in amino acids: CASSLVRLPTNYGYTF. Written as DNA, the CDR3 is TGCGCCAGCAGCTTGGTACGGCTCCCTACTAACTATGGCTACACCTTC.

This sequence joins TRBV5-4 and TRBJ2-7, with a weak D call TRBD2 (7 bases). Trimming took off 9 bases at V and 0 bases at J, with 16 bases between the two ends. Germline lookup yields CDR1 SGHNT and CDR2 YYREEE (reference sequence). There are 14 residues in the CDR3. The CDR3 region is CATHPGGPSYEQYF. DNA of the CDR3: TGTGCCACCCACCCCGGGGGGCCCTCCTACGAGCAGTACTTC.

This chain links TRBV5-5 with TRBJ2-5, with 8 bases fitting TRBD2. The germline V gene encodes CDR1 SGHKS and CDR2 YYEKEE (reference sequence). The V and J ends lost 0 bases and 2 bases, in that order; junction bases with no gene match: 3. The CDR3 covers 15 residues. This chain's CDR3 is CASSLDGTRQETQYF. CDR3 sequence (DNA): TGTGCCAGCAGCTTGGATGGGACTAGACAAGAGACCCAGTACTTC.